This T cell receptor (beta chain) is from a study of T cells in women clearing cervical HPV infection. Study context: Women with histologically confirmed HPV16-related CIN3 or worse, 2 with invasive cancer, served as cases.

A word on this clone: Read data end 3 residues before the CDR3 end; the end is taken from the germline J gene.

Clones were read by immunoSEQ multiplex PCR, and TCRdb kept only the in-frame ones, dropping some. The listing contains 21,000 or so clones. Germline assignment: CDR1 DFQATT and CDR2 SNEGSKA (reference sequence). The trim removed 1 base at V and 3 bases at J, leaving 3 bases unmatched. The CDR3 loop spans 13 amino acids. This clonotype was obtained from a woman between 18 and 70 years old with a cervical HPV16 infection that either progressed to CIN3+ or cleared (not recorded which). The sample was blood buffy coat. V and J are TRBV20-1 and TRBJ2-7; 7 nucleotides line up with TRBD2. CDR3: CSARATGGYEQYF. CDR3 DNA, as far as it was read: TGCAGTGCTAGAGCCACGGGGGGCTACGAG.